A selection of T cell receptor beta chains follows, all from one sample in a study of spatial heterogeneity in lung cancer. TCRdb redid the calling of the 5' RACE reads with MiXCR, one entry per CDR3 protein. The sample includes roughly 39,000 distinct CDR3 sequences, approximately 7% of them seen just once. The sequencing used PBMCs, collected at surgery. Every receptor here comes from a female donor with early-stage non-small cell lung cancer. The CDR3 runs from the conserved cysteine through the conserved F or W. D genes are given only for firm matches. Expanded clones are given a class, and other clones once, few, many or no size at all.

cdr3_length,d_call,j_call,clone_size,v_call,cdr3_aa,cdr3_nt
17,NA,TRBJ2-5,many,TRBV19,CASERMQGSQSVETQYF,TGTGCCAGTGAGAGAATGCAAGGGTCACAGAGCGTGGAGACCCAGTACTTC
17,NA,TRBJ2-3,many,TRBV29-1,CSVVTPLQGWDPDTQYF,TGCAGCGTTGTAACCCCACTACAGGGTTGGGACCCAGATACGCAGTATTTT
18,NA,TRBJ2-3,many,TRBV6-5,CASSYSAGGLAARDTQYF,TGTGCCAGCAGTTACTCGGCCGGGGGGCTAGCGGCCCGGGATACGCAGTATTTT
18,TRBD1,TRBJ1-6,many,TRBV27,CASGLRTGKGSYNSPLHF,TGTGCCAGCGGGCTGAGGACAGGGAAGGGCTCCTATAATTCACCCCTCCACTTT
12,NA,TRBJ1-1,NA,TRBV25-1,CASSELDTEAFF,TGTGCCAGCAGTGAGTTGGACACTGAAGCTTTCTTT
11,NA,TRBJ2-7,many,TRBV3-1,CASARGYEQYF,TGTGCCAGCGCAAGGGGGTACGAGCAGTACTTC
15,TRBD1,TRBJ2-3,many,TRBV20-1,CSSTNRDRDTDTQYF,TGCAGCAGTACCAACCGGGACAGAGACACAGATACGCAGTATTTT
13,NA,TRBJ2-5,few,TRBV24-1,CATSGPDRETQYF,TGTGCCACCAGTGGCCCAGACAGAGAGACCCAGTACTTC
14,NA,TRBJ1-2,many,TRBV29-1,CSVEDSYRPYGYTF,TGCAGCGTTGAAGATTCCTACAGGCCCTATGGCTACACCTTC
14,NA,TRBJ1-1,many,TRBV19,CASSIIELGAEAFF,TGTGCCAGTAGTATAATCGAGCTAGGGGCTGAAGCTTTCTTT
14,NA,TRBJ2-3,few,TRBV28,CASSLMGDTDTQYF,TGTGCCAGCAGTTTGATGGGGGACACAGATACGCAGTATTTT
15,TRBD1,TRBJ2-7,many,TRBV6-5,CASRGEGTGEGEQYF,TGTGCCAGCAGGGGGGAAGGGACAGGGGAAGGTGAGCAGTACTTC
15,NA,TRBJ2-3,few,TRBV7-9,CASSLTGVGGDTQYF,TGTGCCAGCAGCTTAACGGGCGTCGGTGGAGATACGCAGTATTTT
15,NA,TRBJ2-2,many,TRBV6-6,CASSRLQGVGGELFF,TGTGCCAGCAGTCGTTTACAGGGAGTTGGCGGGGAGCTGTTTTTT
13,NA,TRBJ1-5,medium-sized,TRBV12-3/TRBV12-4,CASSFTANQPQHF,TGTGCCAGCAGTTTTACAGCTAATCAGCCCCAGCATTTT
14,NA,TRBJ1-2,many,TRBV21-1,CASSKSPARYGYTF,TGTGCCAGCAGCAAATCGCCGGCTCGCTATGGCTACACCTTC
17,TRBD1,TRBJ2-5,many,TRBV7-9,CASSLPRTGGGQETQYF,TGTGCCAGCAGCCTACCGAGGACAGGGGGCGGACAAGAGACCCAGTACTTC
16,TRBD2,TRBJ2-1,many,TRBV12-3/TRBV12-4,CASKRGTSGTNNEQFF,TGTGCCAGCAAACGAGGGACTAGCGGGACCAACAATGAGCAGTTCTTC
16,NA,TRBJ1-4,few,TRBV9,CASSGAEANNEEKLFF,TGTGCCAGCAGCGGCGCAGAGGCCAACAATGAGGAAAAACTGTTTTTT
13,NA,TRBJ1-2,many,TRBV7-2,CASSLEGTYGYTF,TGTGCCAGCAGCTTAGAGGGGACCTATGGCTACACCTTC
16,TRBD2,TRBJ2-1,few,TRBV7-7,CASSSLGRGSYNEQFF,TGTGCTAGCAGCTCCCTGGGGAGGGGTTCCTACAATGAGCAGTTCTTC
16,NA,TRBJ1-4,NA,TRBV6-2/TRBV6-3,CASSPSYSPTNEKLFF,TGTGCCAGCAGTCCCTCGTACAGCCCAACTAATGAAAAACTGTTTTTT
12,NA,TRBJ1-1,few,TRBV20-1,CSAKRTWTEAFF,TGCAGTGCCAAAAGGACCTGGACTGAAGCTTTCTTT
14,NA,TRBJ2-3,many,TRBV7-9,CASSYSGGSGFPYF,TGTGCCAGCAGCTACAGTGGGGGTTCAGGGTTCCCGTATTTT
14,NA,TRBJ1-3,NA,TRBV12-3/TRBV12-4,CASRTTAARNTIYF,TGTGCCAGCAGGACAACGGCCGCTAGAAACACCATATATTTT
14,TRBD2,TRBJ2-3,many,TRBV5-1,CASSGSGVTDTQYF,TGCGCCAGCAGCGGAAGCGGGGTCACAGATACGCAGTATTTT
12,NA,TRBJ2-7,many,TRBV2,CASSVTVYEQYF,TGTGCCAGCAGTGTGACGGTCTACGAGCAGTACTTC
15,TRBD1,TRBJ2-1,few,TRBV20-1,CSAYKTGLVGNEQFF,TGCAGTGCTTACAAGACAGGGCTTGTTGGCAATGAGCAGTTCTTC
12,NA,TRBJ1-2,many,TRBV12-3/TRBV12-4,CASSVTIGGYTF,TGTGCCAGCAGCGTGACGATCGGCGGCTACACCTTC
15,TRBD1,TRBJ2-1,NA,TRBV11-2,CASSSISGQANEQFF,TGTGCCAGCAGCTCAATTTCCGGACAGGCCAATGAGCAGTTCTTC
15,NA,TRBJ2-7,NA,TRBV7-2,CASSPTTGTYYEQYF,TGTGCCAGCAGCCCCACCACAGGGACGTATTACGAGCAGTACTTC
14,NA,TRBJ2-1,many,TRBV5-1,CASSLGPSYNEQFF,TGCGCCAGCAGCCTAGGACCCTCCTACAATGAGCAGTTCTTC
15,TRBD1,TRBJ1-6,many,TRBV6-5,CASSYTTGEDSPLHF,TGTGCCAGCAGTTACACGACAGGGGAGGATTCACCCCTCCACTTT
17,TRBD2,TRBJ2-3,many,TRBV4-1,CASSQDGLAGAGDTQYF,TGCGCCAGCAGCCAAGATGGGCTAGCGGGGGCCGGGGATACGCAGTATTTT
15,NA,TRBJ1-2,many,TRBV13,CASSPQRGDWEGYTF,TGTGCCAGCAGCCCGCAGCGGGGGGACTGGGAGGGCTACACCTTC
13,NA,TRBJ2-3,NA,TRBV5-4,CASSSVEGSTQYF,TGTGCCAGCAGCTCCGTTGAGGGGTCGACGCAGTATTTT
15,TRBD2,TRBJ2-7,many,TRBV5-1,CASSLNAGGGYEQYF,TGCGCCAGCAGCTTGAACGCGGGAGGAGGGTACGAGCAGTACTTC
15,TRBD1,TRBJ1-3,many,TRBV6-5,CASSRDRATGNTIYF,TGTGCCAGCAGTAGGGACAGGGCGACTGGAAACACCATATATTTT
12,NA,TRBJ2-7,few,TRBV4-1,CASSKGSYEQYF,TGCGCCAGCAGTAAGGGTTCCTACGAGCAGTACTTC
14,TRBD1,TRBJ1-2,few,TRBV11-2,CASSLAGQGHGYTF,TGTGCCAGCAGCTTGGCTGGACAGGGGCATGGCTACACCTTC
15,NA,TRBJ1-5,many,TRBV12-3/TRBV12-4,CASSLPPWRNQPQHF,TGTGCCAGCAGTTTGCCGCCCTGGAGGAATCAGCCCCAGCATTTT
13,TRBD1,TRBJ1-4,many,TRBV7-9,CASSLRTGEKLFF,TGTGCCAGCAGCTTAAGGACAGGTGAAAAACTGTTTTTT
14,NA,TRBJ2-3,NA,TRBV14,CASSPRGNTDTQYF,TGTGCCAGCAGCCCCCGGGGGAACACAGATACGCAGTATTTT
13,NA,TRBJ1-1,many,TRBV6-2/TRBV6-3,CASSYSGAAEAFF,TGTGCCAGCAGTTACTCGGGGGCGGCTGAAGCTTTCTTT
13,NA,TRBJ1-5,many,TRBV12-3/TRBV12-4,CASSGQSNQPQHF,TGTGCCAGCAGCGGCCAGTCGAATCAGCCCCAGCATTTT
13,NA,TRBJ2-7,NA,TRBV3-1,CASSHPGPYEQYF,TGTGCCAGCAGCCACCCGGGTCCCTACGAGCAGTACTTC
16,NA,TRBJ2-1,many,TRBV7-2,CASSSLSGTTYNEQFF,TGTGCCAGCAGCTCATTATCCGGGACAACCTACAATGAGCAGTTCTTC